These 14 T cell receptor beta chains were sequenced from one sample in a study of response to subunit inactivated influenza vaccine. TCRdb itself ran the RT-PCR reads through MiXCR, one entry per CDR3 protein. The sample carries about 520,000 distinct CDR3 sequences, about 25% recorded once. This specimen was CD4+ T cells sorted from PBMCs, taken around 5 days after vaccination. All receptors derive from a man aged 50-59 years who received an inactivated influenza vaccine.

The chain uses TRBV6-2 or TRBV6-3 and TRBJ1-5; 9 bases are a match to TRBD1. V was clipped by 6 bases and J by 2 bases; unmatched bases: 5. Germline V lookup: CDR1 MNHEY, CDR2 SVGEGT. This CDR3 is 15 amino acids long. CDR3 nucleotide sequence: TGTGCCAGCAGAGGGACAGGGATGGGCAATCAGCCCCAGCATTTT. It encodes CASRGTGMGNQPQHF.

This clonotype appeared a few times. This chain links TRBV29-1 with TRBJ2-6; D not certain. The V end lost 7 bases, the J end lost 3 bases, and 10 bases lay between the germline ends. Germline V gene data show CDR1 as SQVTM and CDR2 as ANQGSEA. CDR3 length: 13 residues. CDR3 region: CSGAVSGANVLTF. The CDR3 DNA is TGCAGCGGCGCCGTAAGTGGGGCCAACGTCCTGACTTTC.

This sequence joins TRBV7-9 and TRBJ2-5, with a weak D call TRBD2 (6 bases). Trimming removed 2 bases at V and 1 base at J, with 11 bases between. Germline CDR1 is SEHNR and CDR2 is FQNEAQ (reference sequence). There are 15 residues in the CDR3. CDR3 in DNA: TGTGCCAGCAGCTTAATGAGACTAGGCCAAGAGACCCAGTACTTC. This encodes CASSLMRLGQETQYF.

V is TRBV4-3 and J is TRBJ2-3, with TRBD1 as a possible D gene (5 bases). The CDR3 runs to 14 residues. The germline gives CDR1 LGHNA, CDR2 YSLEER. V lost 2 bases, J lost 3 bases, and 9 bases lay in between. The CDR3 region is CASSQQGPTDTQYF. CDR3 in DNA: TGCGCCAGCAGCCAACAGGGTCCTACAGATACGCAGTATTTT.

V gene TRBV20-1 combines with J gene TRBJ2-4; 10 bases align to TRBD1. Germline CDR1 is DFQATT and CDR2 is SNEGSKA (reference sequence). The CDR3 covers 16 residues. Trimming removed 2 bases from V and 7 bases from J; junction bases left unmatched: 11. CDR3 in amino acids: CSARITGTGEKNIQYF. CDR3 DNA sequence: TGCAGTGCTAGAATAACCGGGACAGGGGAGAAGAACATTCAGTACTTC.

The V and J genes are TRBV9 and TRBJ1-2; 9 positions match TRBD1. The germline V gene has CDR1 SGDLS and CDR2 YYNGEE. This CDR3 has 17 residues. V gave up 4 bases and J gave up 5 bases; unmatched junction bases: 15. The CDR3 region is CASSLRTGASSGYGYTF. The CDR3 DNA reads as TGTGCCAGCAGCCTGCGGACAGGGGCGTCCTCGGGATATGGCTACACCTTC. The full variable domain, with the rest looked up from reference TRBV9 and TRBJ1-2, is DSGVTQTPKHLITATGQRVTLRCSPRSGDLSVYWYQQSLDQGLQFLIQYYNGEERAKGNILERFSAQQFPDLHSELNLSSLELGDSALYFCASSLRTGASSGYGYTFGSGTRLTVV.

This clonotype was seen more than once but under ten times. This rearrangement joins TRBV7-8 to TRBJ2-7; 8 bases map to TRBD2. This CDR3 is 15 amino acids long. V lost 3 bases to trimming and J lost 3 bases; unmatched junction nucleotides: 7. Germline V gene data show CDR1 as SGHVS and CDR2 as FQNEAQ. The CDR3 loop is CASSLRGRSIYEQYF. The CDR3 DNA reads TGTGCCAGCAGCTTGCGCGGGAGGTCAATCTACGAGCAGTACTTC.

This chain uses TRBV6-2 or TRBV6-3 with TRBJ2-1; the D is unclear. Trimming took off 6 bases at V and 3 bases at J, with 12 bases between the two ends. The CDR3 has 14 amino acids. The germline gives CDR1 MNHEY, CDR2 SVGEGT. The CDR3, as DNA: TGTGCCAGCAGGGGAACGCCGGACTACAATGAGCAGTTCTTC. This codes for CASRGTPDYNEQFF.

This clonotype was found a few times. V is TRBV4-3 and J is TRBJ2-3; 7 positions agree with TRBD2. The CDR3 runs 14 residues. After removal of 5 bases from V and 2 bases from J, the junction contained 4 bases not matched to a gene. Germline assignment: CDR1 LGHNA and CDR2 YSLEER. The CDR3 region has the DNA TGCGCCAGCAGCTTCAGACTAGCCACAGATACGCAGTATTTT. It codes for CASSFRLATDTQYF.

The chain uses TRBV7-2 and TRBJ1-5, with TRBD1 matching 9 bases. V dropped 5 bases and J dropped 2; count of bases not matched to a gene: 4. The CDR3 extends over 15 amino acids. CDR1 SGHTA and CDR2 FQGNSA come from the germline V gene. CDR3 region: CASSPRTGGNQPQHF. The CDR3 region has the DNA TGTGCCAGCAGCCCACGGACAGGGGGCAATCAGCCCCAGCATTTT.

The chain is built from TRBV20-1 and TRBJ2-5; D unclear. The CDR3 is 15 residues long. V was pared by 0 bases and J by 1 base, with 12 bases between. Germline V gene sequence: CDR1 DFQATT, CDR2 SNEGSKA (reference sequence). CDR3 DNA sequence: TGCAGTGCTAGAGATGTTTCGGTCCCCCAAGAGACCCAGTACTTC. Protein sequence: CSARDVSVPQETQYF.

V gene TRBV4-1 combines with J gene TRBJ2-5; 13 bases line up with TRBD2. The CDR3 is made up of 16 amino acids. V lost 3 bases to trimming and J lost 5 bases; unmatched junction nucleotides: 6. Germline CDR1 MGHRA, CDR2 YSYEKL. CDR3 nucleotides: TGCGCCAGCAGCCAGACGGGACTAGCGGGGCGGGAGACCCAGTACTTC. Translation gives CASSQTGLAGRETQYF.

The chain joins TRBV20-1 to TRBJ2-4; unclear D gene. V lost 3 bases and J 1 base, leaving 16 bases between the germline ends. CDR3 length: 16 amino acids. The germline V gene has CDR1 DFQATT and CDR2 SNEGSKA (reference sequence). DNA for the CDR3: TGCAGTGCTAGGCCCGTCCCGGGTTCCGCCAAAAACATTCAGTACTTC. It yields the protein CSARPVPGSAKNIQYF.

This clonotype came up a few times. CDR3 coding DNA: TGTGCCAGCAGCTTAGATGGACTAGCAACTGATACGCAGTATTTT. As protein: CASSLDGLATDTQYF. The chain joins TRBV7-9 to TRBJ2-3; 8 nucleotides match TRBD2. Germline CDR1 SEHNR, CDR2 FQNEAQ (reference sequence). The J segment lost 6 bases and the V segment lost 1 base, leaving 6 bases of the junction unmatched. This CDR3 region has 15 residues.